This T cell receptor (beta chain) was sequenced during a study of T cells in Graves' hyperthyroidism and ophthalmopathy. Worth noting for this clonotype: Its ends do not fully match the called genes, so a read error is possible.

The CDR3 has 13 residues. The TCR beta CDR3 regions underwent amplification using RNA transcripts as the source. Primed by the HTBI set, a first-round RT-PCR was run on the TCR CDR3. One entry per CDR3 protein, called by TCRdb with MiXCR from the multiplex PCR reads. The sample includes roughly 570,000 distinct CDR3 sequences, roughly 50% seen only once; the top ten take around 7.7%. The chain links TRBV12-3 or TRBV12-4 to TRBJ2-6; D assignment may be TRBD1 or TRBD2 (5 bases each). What was sequenced was peripheral blood or thyroid tissue (not recorded which). The source of this sequence is a young woman with Graves' hyperthyroidism. CDR3 residues: CASSVGPQGPEAF. As DNA, the CDR3 is TGTGCCAGCAGCGTAGGACCGCAGGGACCTGAAGCTTTC.